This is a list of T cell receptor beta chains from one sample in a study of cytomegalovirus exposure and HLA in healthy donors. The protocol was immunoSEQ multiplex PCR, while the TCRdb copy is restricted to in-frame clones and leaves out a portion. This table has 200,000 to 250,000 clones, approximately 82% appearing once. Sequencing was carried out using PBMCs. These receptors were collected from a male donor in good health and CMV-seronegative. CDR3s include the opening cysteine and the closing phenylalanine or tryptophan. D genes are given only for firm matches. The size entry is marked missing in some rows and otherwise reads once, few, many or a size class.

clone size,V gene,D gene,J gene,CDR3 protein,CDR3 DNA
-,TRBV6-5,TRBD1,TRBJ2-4,CASSSTGQGNIQYF,TGTGCCAGCAGTTCCACGGGACAGGGCAACATTCAGTACTTC
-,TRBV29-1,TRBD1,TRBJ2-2,CSGTGVSTGELFF,TGCAGCGGAACAGGGGTATCCACCGGGGAGCTGTTTTTT
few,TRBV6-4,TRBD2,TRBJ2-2,CASSELAGTGELFF,TGTGCCAGCAGTGAACTAGCGGGAACCGGGGAGCTGTTTTTT
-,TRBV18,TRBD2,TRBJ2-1,CASSPPSGGNEQFF,TGTGCCAGCTCACCACCGAGCGGGGGCAATGAGCAGTTCTTC
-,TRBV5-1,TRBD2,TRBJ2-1,CASSSYGLAGWNEQFF,TGCGCCAGCAGTAGTTATGGACTAGCGGGATGGAATGAGCAGTTCTTC
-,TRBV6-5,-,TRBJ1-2,CASSSTPGYGYTF,TGTGCCAGCAGTTCTACACCGGGGTATGGCTACACCTTC
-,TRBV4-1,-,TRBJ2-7,CASSQTSDSRYEQYF,TGCGCCAGCAGCCAAACCTCGGACAGTCGGTACGAGCAGTACTTC
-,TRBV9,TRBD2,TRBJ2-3,CASTKREGYTDTQYF,TGTGCCAGCACAAAGCGGGAGGGATACACAGATACGCAGTATTTT
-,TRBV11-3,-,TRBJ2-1,CASSRLGGNEQFF,TGTGCCAGCAGCAGACTCGGGGGCAATGAGCAGTTCTTC
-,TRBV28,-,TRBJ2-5,CASRAPGTYATQYF,TGTGCCAGCAGGGCCCCCGGGACTTATGCGACCCAGTACTTC
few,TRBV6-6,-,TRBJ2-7,CASSYSGQSYEQYF,TGTGCCAGCAGTTACTCCGGACAGTCCTACGAGCAGTACTTC
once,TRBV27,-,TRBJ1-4,CASSLGRGPNEKLFF,TGTGCCAGCAGTTTGGGGAGAGGACCTAATGAAAAACTGTTTTTT
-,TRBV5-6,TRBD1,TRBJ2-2,CASSRQGAGNTGELFF,TGTGCCAGCAGCAGGCAGGGGGCAGGGAACACCGGGGAGCTGTTTTTT
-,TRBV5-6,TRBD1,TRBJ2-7,CASSQGAGEQYF,TGTGCCAGCAGTCAGGGGGCAGGAGAGCAGTACTTC
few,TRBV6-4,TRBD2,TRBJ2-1,CASSLLAGMSNEQFF,TGTGCCAGCAGCCTACTAGCGGGAATGTCGAATGAGCAGTTCTTC
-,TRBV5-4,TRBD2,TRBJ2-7,CASSTLAGSYEQYF,TGTGCCAGCAGCACACTAGCGGGAAGTTACGAGCAGTACTTC
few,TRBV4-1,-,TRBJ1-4,CASSQGPGTTEKLFF,TGCGCCAGCAGCCAGGGCCCCGGGACTACTGAAAAACTGTTTTTT
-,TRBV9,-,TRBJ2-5,CASSVVPSKETQYF,TGTGCCAGCAGCGTAGTGCCTTCTAAAGAGACCCAGTACTTC
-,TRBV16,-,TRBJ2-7,CASSQSRDEQYF,TGTGCCAGCAGCCAATCCAGGGACGAGCAGTACTTC
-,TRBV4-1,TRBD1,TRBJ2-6,CASSSGTGYSGANVLTF,TGCGCCAGCAGCTCCGGGACAGGGTACTCTGGGGCCAACGTCCTGACTTTC
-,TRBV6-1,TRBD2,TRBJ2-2,CASRLAGTYTGELFF,TGTGCCAGCAGGTTAGCGGGAACTTACACCGGGGAGCTGTTTTTT
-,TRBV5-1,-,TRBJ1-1,CASSLANTEAFF,TGCGCCAGCAGCTTAGCGAACACTGAAGCTTTCTTT